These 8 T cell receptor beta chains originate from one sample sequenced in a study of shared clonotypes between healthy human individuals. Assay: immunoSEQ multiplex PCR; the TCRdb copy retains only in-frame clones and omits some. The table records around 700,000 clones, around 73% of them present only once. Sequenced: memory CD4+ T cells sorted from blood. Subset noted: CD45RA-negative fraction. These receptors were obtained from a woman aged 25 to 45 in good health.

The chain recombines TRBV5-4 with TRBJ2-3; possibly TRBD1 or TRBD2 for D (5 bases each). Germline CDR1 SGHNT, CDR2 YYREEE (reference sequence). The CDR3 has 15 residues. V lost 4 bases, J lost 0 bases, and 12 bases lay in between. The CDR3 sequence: CASSQRTQSTDTQYF. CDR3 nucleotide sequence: TGTGCCAGCAGCCAGCGGACACAGAGCACAGATACGCAGTATTTT.

For the CDR3, the DNA is TGTGCCAGCAGCCTAACCGTGGAGGGAGGCACTGAAGCTTTCTTT. Amino acid sequence: CASSLTVEGGTEAFF. The chain recombines TRBV4-2 with TRBJ1-1; no firm D call. The CDR3 runs to 15 residues. The germline CDR1 and CDR2 sequences are LGHNA and YNFKEQ. The ends were cut back, 4 bases at V and 4 bases at J, with 16 bases in the middle.

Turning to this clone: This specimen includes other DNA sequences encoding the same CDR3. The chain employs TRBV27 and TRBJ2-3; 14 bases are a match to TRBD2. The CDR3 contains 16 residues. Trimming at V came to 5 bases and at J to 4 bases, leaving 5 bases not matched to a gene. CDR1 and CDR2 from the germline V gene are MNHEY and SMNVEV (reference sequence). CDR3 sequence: CASSPRLAGGPDTQYF. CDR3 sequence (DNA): TGTGCCAGCAGTCCCCGACTAGCGGGAGGGCCAGATACGCAGTATTTT.

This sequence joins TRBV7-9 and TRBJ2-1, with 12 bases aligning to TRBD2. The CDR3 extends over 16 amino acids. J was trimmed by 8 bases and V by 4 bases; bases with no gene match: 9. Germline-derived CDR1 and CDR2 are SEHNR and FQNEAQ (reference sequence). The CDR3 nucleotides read TGTGCCAGCAGCTCCCCGTTACTAGCGGGAGGCGATGAGCAGTTCTTC. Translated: CASSSPLLAGGDEQFF.

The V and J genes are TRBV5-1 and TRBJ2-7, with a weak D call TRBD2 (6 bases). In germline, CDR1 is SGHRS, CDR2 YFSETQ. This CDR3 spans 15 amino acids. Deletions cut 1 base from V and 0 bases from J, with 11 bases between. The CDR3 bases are TGCGCCAGCAGCTTGTTTAGCGGAACCTCCTACGAGCAGTACTTC. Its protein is CASSLFSGTSYEQYF.

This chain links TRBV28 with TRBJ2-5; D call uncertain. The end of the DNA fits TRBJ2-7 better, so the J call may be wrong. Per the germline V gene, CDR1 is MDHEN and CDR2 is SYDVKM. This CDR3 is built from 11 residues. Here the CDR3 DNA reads TGTGCCAGCATCAGCTCCTACGAGCAGTACTTC. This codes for CASISSYEQYF.

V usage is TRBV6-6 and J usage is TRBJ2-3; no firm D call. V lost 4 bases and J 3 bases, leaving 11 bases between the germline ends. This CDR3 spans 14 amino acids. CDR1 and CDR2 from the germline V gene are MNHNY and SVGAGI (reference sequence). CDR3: CASSSMVSTDTQYF. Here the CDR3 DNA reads TGTGCCAGCAGTTCTATGGTCTCGACAGATACGCAGTATTTT.

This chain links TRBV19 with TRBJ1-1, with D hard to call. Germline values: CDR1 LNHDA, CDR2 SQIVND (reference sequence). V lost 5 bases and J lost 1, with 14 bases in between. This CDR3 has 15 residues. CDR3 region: CASSPPAVKNTEAFF. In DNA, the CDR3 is TGTGCCAGTAGTCCCCCGGCGGTCAAGAACACTGAAGCTTTCTTT.